This T cell receptor (beta chain) was observed in a study of blood T cells in healthy people across ages. As for the study in general: Template switching picked up about one barcoded beta molecule for each two T cells. Regarding the study as a whole: Researchers deemed the diversity estimates from one million T cells underestimates.

With a J-beta primer mix and a sample-barcoded 5' primer, a second PCR ran about 7 to 12 cycles. TCRdb passed the 5' RACE reads through MiXCR, listing each CDR3 protein once. The table lists 600,000 or so distinct CDR3 sequences, 25% to 35% of them singletons. Germline CDR1 is SGHTA and CDR2 is FQGNSA. The CDR3 extends over 14 amino acids. V lost 2 bases to trimming and J lost 5 bases; unmatched junction nucleotides: 5. At least ten counts were recorded for this clonotype. The target antigen is unknown. Around 9.5 milliliters of peripheral blood were drawn from each donor. The clonotype was recovered from an elderly woman in good health. This chain uses TRBV7-2 with TRBJ2-7; 8 nucleotides align to TRBD1. Sequencing input: blood. CDR3 protein: CASSLRQGSNEQYF. CDR3 DNA sequence: TGTGCCAGCAGCTTACGACAGGGGAGCAACGAGCAGTACTTC.